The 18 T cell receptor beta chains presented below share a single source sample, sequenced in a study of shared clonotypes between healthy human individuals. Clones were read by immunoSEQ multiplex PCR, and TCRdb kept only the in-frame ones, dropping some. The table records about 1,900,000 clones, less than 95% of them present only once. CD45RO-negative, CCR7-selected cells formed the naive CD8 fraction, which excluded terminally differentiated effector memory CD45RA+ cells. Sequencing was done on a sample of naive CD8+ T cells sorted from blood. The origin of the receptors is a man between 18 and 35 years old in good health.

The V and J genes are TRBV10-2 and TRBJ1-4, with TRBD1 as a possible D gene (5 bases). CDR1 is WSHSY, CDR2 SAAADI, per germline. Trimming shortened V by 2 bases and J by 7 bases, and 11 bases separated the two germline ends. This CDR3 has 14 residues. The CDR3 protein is CASSETGGREKLFF. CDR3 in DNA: TGCGCCAGCAGTGAGACAGGCGGTCGTGAAAAACTGTTTTTT.

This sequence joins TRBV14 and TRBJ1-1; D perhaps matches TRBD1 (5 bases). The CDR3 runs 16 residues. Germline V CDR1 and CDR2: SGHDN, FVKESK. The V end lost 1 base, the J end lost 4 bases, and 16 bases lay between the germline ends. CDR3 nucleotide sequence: TGTGCCAGCAGCCAAGGGGACTCCGGCCAGCTCACTGAAGCTTTCTTT. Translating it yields CASSQGDSGQLTEAFF.

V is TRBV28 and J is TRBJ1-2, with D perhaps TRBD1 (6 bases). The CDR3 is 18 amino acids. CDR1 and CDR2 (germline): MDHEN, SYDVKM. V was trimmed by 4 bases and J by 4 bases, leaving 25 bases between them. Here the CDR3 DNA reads TGTGCCAGCAGTTCCTTTCTTAAATGGACAGAGGAGGTCTATGGCTACACCTTC. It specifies CASSSFLKWTEEVYGYTF.

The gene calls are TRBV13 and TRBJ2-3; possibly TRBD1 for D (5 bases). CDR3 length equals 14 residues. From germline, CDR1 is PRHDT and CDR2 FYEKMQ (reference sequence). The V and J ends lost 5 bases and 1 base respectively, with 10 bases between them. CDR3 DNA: TGTGCCAGCAGCCCAGAAGGGGGCACAGATACGCAGTATTTT. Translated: CASSPEGGTDTQYF.

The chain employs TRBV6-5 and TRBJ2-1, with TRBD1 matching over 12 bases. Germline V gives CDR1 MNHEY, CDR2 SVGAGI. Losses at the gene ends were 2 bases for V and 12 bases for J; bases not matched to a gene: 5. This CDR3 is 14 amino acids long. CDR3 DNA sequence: TGTGCCAGCAGTTACGGGACAGGGGGCCCGGGGCAGTTCTTC. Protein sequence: CASSYGTGGPGQFF.

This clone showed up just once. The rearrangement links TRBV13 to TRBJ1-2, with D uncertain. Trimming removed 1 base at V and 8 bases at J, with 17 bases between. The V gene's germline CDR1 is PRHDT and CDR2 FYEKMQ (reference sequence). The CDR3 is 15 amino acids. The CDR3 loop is CASSLASLETQGYTF. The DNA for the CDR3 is TGTGCCAGCAGCTTAGCGTCTCTAGAAACTCAGGGCTACACCTTC.

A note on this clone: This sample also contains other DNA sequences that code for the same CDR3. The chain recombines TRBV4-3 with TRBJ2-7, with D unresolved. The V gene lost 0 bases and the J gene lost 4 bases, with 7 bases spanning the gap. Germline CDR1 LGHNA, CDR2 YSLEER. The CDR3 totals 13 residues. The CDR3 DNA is TGCGCCAGCAGCCAAGATAAAGGGTACGAGCAGTACTTC. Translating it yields CASSQDKGYEQYF.

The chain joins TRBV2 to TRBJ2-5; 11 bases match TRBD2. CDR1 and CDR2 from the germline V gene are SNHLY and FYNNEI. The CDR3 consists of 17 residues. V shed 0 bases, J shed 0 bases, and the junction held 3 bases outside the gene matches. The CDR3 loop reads CASSEARLAGHQETQYF. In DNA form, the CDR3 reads TGTGCCAGCAGTGAAGCACGACTAGCGGGACACCAAGAGACCCAGTACTTC. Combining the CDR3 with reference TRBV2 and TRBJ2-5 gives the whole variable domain EPEVTQTPSHQVTQMGQEVILRCVPISNHLYFYWYRQILGQKVEFLVSFYNNEISEKSEIFDDQFSVERPDGSNFTLKIRSTKLEDSAMYFCASSEARLAGHQETQYFGPGTRLLVL.

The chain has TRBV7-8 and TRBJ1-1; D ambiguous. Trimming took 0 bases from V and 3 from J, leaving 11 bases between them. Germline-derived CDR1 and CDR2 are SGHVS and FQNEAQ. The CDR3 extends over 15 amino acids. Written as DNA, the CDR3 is TGTGCCAGCAGCTTAGCGGACGAGGGCTACACTGAAGCTTTCTTT. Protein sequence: CASSLADEGYTEAFF.

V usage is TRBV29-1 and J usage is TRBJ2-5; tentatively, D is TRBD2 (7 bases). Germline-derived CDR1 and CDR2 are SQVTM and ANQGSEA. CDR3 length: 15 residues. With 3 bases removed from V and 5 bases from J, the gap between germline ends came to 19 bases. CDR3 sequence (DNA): TGCAGCGTTGACCGATATGGGGGGGCCGGTGAGACCCAGTACTTC. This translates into CSVDRYGGAGETQYF.

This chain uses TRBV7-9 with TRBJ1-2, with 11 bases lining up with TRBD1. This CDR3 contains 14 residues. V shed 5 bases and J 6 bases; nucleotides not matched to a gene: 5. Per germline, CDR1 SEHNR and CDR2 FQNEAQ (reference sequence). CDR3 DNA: TGTGCCAGCAGCGCCCGGACAGGGGGCGATGGCTACACCTTC. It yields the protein CASSARTGGDGYTF.

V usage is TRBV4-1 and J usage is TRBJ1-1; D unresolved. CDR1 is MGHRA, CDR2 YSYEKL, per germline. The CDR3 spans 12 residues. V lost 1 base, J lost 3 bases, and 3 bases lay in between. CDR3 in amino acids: CASSQVDTEAFF. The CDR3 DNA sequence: TGCGCCAGCAGCCAAGTGGACACTGAAGCTTTCTTT.

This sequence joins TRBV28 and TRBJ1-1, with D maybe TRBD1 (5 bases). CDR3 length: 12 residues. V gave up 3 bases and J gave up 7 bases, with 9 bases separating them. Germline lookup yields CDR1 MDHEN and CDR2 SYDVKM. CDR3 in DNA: TGTGCCAGCAGTTTGCGTACAGGTGAAGCTTTCTTT. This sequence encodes CASSLRTGEAFF.

CDR3: CASSRLDPYEQYF. The CDR3 DNA is TGTGCCAGCAGTCGTCTTGACCCCTACGAGCAGTACTTC. The V call is TRBV25-1, the J call TRBJ2-7; D is ambiguous. V was clipped by 5 bases and J by 2 bases, with 10 bases between them. In germline, CDR1 is MGHDK, CDR2 SYGVNS. This CDR3 has 13 residues.

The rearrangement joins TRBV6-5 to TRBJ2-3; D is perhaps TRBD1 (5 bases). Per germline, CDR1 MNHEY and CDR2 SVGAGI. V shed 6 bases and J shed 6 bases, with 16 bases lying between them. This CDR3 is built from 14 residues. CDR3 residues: CASSLVGARDTQYF. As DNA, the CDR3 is TGTGCCAGCAGCTTAGTAGGGGCGAGGGATACGCAGTATTTT.

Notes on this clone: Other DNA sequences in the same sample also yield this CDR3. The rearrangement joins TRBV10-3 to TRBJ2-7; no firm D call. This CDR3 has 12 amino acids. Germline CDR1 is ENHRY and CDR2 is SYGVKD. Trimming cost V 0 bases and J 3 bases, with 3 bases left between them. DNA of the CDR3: TGTGCCATCAGTGAGTCTAGCTACGAGCAGTACTTC. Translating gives CAISESSYEQYF.

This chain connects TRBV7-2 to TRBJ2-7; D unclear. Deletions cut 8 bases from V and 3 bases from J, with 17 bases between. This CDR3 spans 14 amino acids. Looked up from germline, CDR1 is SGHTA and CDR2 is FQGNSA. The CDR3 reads CASVPDLDDYEQYF. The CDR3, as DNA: TGTGCCAGCGTTCCCGACTTGGATGACTACGAGCAGTACTTC.

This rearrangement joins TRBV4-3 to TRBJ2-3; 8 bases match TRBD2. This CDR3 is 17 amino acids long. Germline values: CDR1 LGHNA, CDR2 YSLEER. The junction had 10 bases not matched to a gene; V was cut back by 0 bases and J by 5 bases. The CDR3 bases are TGCGCCAGCAGCCAAGATCTCCCAGCGGGGGAGGGAGATACGCAGTATTTT. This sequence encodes CASSQDLPAGEGDTQYF.